This TCR beta chain was sequenced for a study of blood T cell repertoires in COVID-19. Study background: Sites across the United States, Italy and Spain contributed samples from acute and convalescent COVID-19. The analysed material was cDNA or gDNA that came from T cells, B-cell-depleted T cells, or PBMCs.

In the authors' workflow: It was from reference gene primer amplification that nucleated cell counts were estimated. The data were produced by immunoSEQ multiplex PCR, yet TCRdb's version contains in-frame clones alone and is incomplete. V and J calls and clone size are copied from that table; D and trimming were computed from the DNA. The table records just over 250,000 clones, about nine tenths of them present only once. Germline lookup yields CDR1 LGHDT and CDR2 YNNKEL (reference sequence). CDR3 length equals 15 residues. Trimming removed 2 bases from V and 7 bases from J, with 15 bases in between.

The sequence was collected from a man between 60 and 75 years old who had recovered from COVID-19. The sequencing sample was made of peripheral blood. This rearrangement joins TRBV3-1 (or the pseudogene TRBV3-2) to TRBJ2-1; possible D gene TRBD2, 6 bases. CDR3 amino acids: CASSQRGRGRNEQFF. In DNA, the CDR3 is TGTGCCAGCAGCCAAAGAGGGCGGGGCCGGAATGAGCAGTTCTTC.